This TCR beta chain was found in a study of shared clonotypes between healthy human individuals. CD45RO-negative cells were positively selected for CCR7, leaving out terminally differentiated effector memory CD45RA+ cells. V lost 5 bases and J 6 bases, leaving 14 bases between the germline ends. This CDR3 contains 14 residues. Germline V CDR1 and CDR2: MNHEY, SMNVEV (reference sequence). Here immunoSEQ multiplex PCR was the method, and the copy in TCRdb shows in-frame clones only, minus some. Of nearly 2 million clones listed, about 95% were seen once; the top ten hold under 1.5%. The chain employs TRBV27 and TRBJ1-5; D gene ambiguous. The sequencing input was naive CD8+ T cells sorted from blood. The receptor was derived from a man aged 18 to 35 in good health. The CDR3 protein is CASSPGLPSQPQHF. The CDR3 nucleotides are TGTGCCAGCAGTCCGGGATTACCCAGTCAGCCCCAGCATTTT.